The entry below describes one T cell receptor (beta chain). This sample stems from a study of blood T cell repertoires in COVID-19. Study-level background: COVID-19 samples from acute and convalescent phases originated in the United States, Italy and Spain. T cells, B-cell-depleted T cells, or PBMCs supplied cDNA or gDNA.

TCRdb keeps only in-frame clones here, not all; method: immunoSEQ multiplex PCR. The data contain roughly 56,000 clones, approximately 86% of them singletons. This TCR came from a human donor in a cohort sampled during active COVID-19. Specimen: peripheral blood.

The CDR3 region is CATSNTRVVGVAFF. As DNA, the CDR3 is TGTGCCACCAGCAATACGAGGGTGGTTGGGGTAGCTTTCTTT. The chain has TRBV15 and TRBJ1-1; unclear D gene. The CDR3 consists of 14 residues. Germline CDR1 and CDR2: LNHNV and YYDKDF (reference sequence). Between the trimmed V and J ends, which lost 4 bases and 10 bases, there was a span of 19 bases.